A selection of T cell receptor beta chains follows, all from one sample in a study of blood T cell repertoires in COVID-19. The method was immunoSEQ multiplex PCR; TCRdb's version includes in-frame clones alone and lacks a portion of them. The data hold some 200,000 clones, with just under 90% observed a single time. What was sequenced was peripheral blood. The receptors shown here come from a woman younger than 35 who had recovered from COVID-19. Both conserved end residues are trimmed from each CDR3.

>TRBV19|TRBJ1-1
ASSRQGIGRTEAF
>TRBV11-2|TRBJ2-4
ASRTLRTGENIQY
>TRBV4-1|TRBJ2-2
ASSQEPHSPRELF
>TRBV18|TRBJ1-1
ASSEGQGNTEAF
>TRBV7-9|TRBJ2-1
ASSRDRGTYNEQF
>TRBV5-1|TRBJ1-1
ASSFRGATDTEAF
>TRBV6-2/TRBV6-3|TRBJ1-5
ASSYGERQPQH
>TRBV2|TRBJ2-1
ATDSREDNEQF
>TRBV27|TRBJ1-1
ASSFGTGVNTEAF
>TRBV5-1|TRBJ2-7
ASRGAYEQY
>TRBV2|TRBJ2-3
ASSRERLSTDTQY